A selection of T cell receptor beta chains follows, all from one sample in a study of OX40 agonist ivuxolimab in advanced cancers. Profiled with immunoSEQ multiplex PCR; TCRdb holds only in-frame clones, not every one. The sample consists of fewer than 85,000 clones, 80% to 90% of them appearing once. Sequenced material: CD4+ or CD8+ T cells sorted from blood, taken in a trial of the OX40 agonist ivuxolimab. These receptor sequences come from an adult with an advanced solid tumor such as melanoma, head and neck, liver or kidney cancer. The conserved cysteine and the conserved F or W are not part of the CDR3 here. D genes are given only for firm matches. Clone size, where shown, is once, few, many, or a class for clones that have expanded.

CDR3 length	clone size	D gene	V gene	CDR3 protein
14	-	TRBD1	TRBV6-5	ASSYLRTGVNQPQH
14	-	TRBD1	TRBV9	ASSLGTGGTYSPLH
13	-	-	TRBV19	ASRSAGALTDTQY
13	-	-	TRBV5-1	ASSIGGSPTGELF
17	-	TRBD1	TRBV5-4	ASSLAIYRTGARNSPLH
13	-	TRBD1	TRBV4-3	ASSQDDRGAYEQY
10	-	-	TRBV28	ASGMRDYGYT
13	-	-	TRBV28	ASSLWWQDSYEQY
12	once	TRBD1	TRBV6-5	ASSDRAASTEAF
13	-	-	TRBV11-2	ASSLERGAVYGYT
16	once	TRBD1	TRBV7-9	ASSRAFDRADSNQPQH
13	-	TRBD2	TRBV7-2	ASSPEGGQQETQY
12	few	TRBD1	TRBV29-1	SFVRTGATGELF
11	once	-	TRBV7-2	ASSSTENTEAF
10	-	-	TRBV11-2	ASSLVVGEQY
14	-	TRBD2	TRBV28	ASSPSLAGGPYEQY
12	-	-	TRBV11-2	ASSLVRDGTEAF
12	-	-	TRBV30	AWSDVGDTDTQY
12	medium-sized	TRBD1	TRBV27	ASSIVDRGTPLH
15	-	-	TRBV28	ASSFPLRVGLVRRQF
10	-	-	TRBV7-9	ASSYSPYEQY
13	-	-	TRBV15	ATSRDLGGDYEQY
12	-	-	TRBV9	ASSPLPGDTEAF
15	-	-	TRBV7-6	ASSLVQGTSSTDTQY
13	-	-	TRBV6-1	ASSEVFGPSYEQY
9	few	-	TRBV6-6	ASSLKYEQY
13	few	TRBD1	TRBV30	AWSPGQVGTDTQY
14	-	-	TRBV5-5	ASSLGKARDTDTQY
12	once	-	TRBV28	ASRGTYSYNEQF
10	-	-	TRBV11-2	ASSSSADTQY
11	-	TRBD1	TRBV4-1	ASSQLQGATQY
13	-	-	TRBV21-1	ASSKARDPNTEAF
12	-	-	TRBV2	ASNVGGDGGELF
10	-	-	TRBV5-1	ASSSGTGELF
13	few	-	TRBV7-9	ASSLYLGSNQPQH
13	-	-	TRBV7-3	ASSLTFGPAYEQY
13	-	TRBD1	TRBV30	AWSPWDRGANVLT
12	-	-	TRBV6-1	ASSEGTRSYEQY
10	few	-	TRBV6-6	ASSTSSRPQH
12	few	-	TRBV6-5	ASSLGGGEVGYT
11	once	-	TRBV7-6	ASSLGVNQPQH
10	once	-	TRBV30	AWSRRGEKLF
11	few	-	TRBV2	ASIITRGTEAF
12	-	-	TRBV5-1	ASSLGQAAGELF
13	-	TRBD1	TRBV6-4	ASSRDRGGRETQY
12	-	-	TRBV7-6	ASSLVSGADTQY
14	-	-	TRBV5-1	ASSLEGNTAGYGYT
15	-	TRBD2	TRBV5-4	ASSRDLVAGLTDTQY